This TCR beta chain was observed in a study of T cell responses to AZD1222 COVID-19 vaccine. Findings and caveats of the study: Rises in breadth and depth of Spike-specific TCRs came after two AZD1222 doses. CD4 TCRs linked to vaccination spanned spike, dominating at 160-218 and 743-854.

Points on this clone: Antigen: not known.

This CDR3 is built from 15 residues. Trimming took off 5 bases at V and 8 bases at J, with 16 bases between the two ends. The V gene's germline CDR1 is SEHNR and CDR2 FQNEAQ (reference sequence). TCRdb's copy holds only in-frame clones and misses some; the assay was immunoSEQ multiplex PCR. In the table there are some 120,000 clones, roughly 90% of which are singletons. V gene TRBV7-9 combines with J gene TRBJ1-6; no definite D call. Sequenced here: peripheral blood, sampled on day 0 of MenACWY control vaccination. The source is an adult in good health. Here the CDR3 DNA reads TGTGCCAGCAGCGACGACTACGTGGGAGATTCACCCCTCCACTTT. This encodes CASSDDYVGDSPLHF.